This T cell receptor (beta chain) was sequenced for a study of blood T cell repertoires in COVID-19. For the study at large: Researchers got acute and convalescent COVID-19 samples from the United States, Italy and Spain. In each case, the material was cDNA or gDNA derived from T cells, B-cell-depleted T cells, or PBMCs.

Assay used: immunoSEQ multiplex PCR; TCRdb lists only in-frame clones, some missing. The table shows tens of thousands of clones, with 85% occurring only once. The receptor comes from a man aged 65-85 years with acute or convalescent COVID-19. Source material: peripheral blood.

DNA of the CDR3: TGTGCCAGTAGTATAGACTCCCGGTTTGGGCATCAGCCCCAGCATTTT. Protein: CASSIDSRFGHQPQHF. This chain joins TRBV19 and TRBJ1-5; D gene uncertain. V dropped 0 bases and J dropped 5 bases, with 14 bases sitting between them. CDR1 is LNHDA, CDR2 SQIVND, per germline (reference sequence). There are 16 residues in the CDR3.